The sequence of this T cell receptor beta chain was determined in a study of T cell repertoires in cytomegalovirus infection. About the research overall: Newly reported HLA-C-restricted and thoroughly characterized HLA-B-restricted CMV epitopes were employed. Matching HLA type and CMV infection were both indicated by public TCR beta signatures. Overall study findings and caveats: HLA-C-restricted, CMV-specific TCR beta clonotypes were dominant ex vivo.

This clonotype has a handful of counts. Antigen specificity is unknown. A read error may account for a junction end that differs from germline. One entry per CDR3 protein results from TCRdb running MiXCR on the reads. This sample yields about 160,000 distinct CDR3 sequences, of which less than 25% are seen a single time; around a quarter belongs to the top ten. Looked up from germline, CDR1 is LGHNA and CDR2 is YSLEER. The CDR3 totals 15 residues. This sequence was found in a human donor in good health (CMV status not recorded). Some clones in this sample may be carry-over from other donors' samples. The rearrangement uses TRBV4-3 and TRBJ2-5, with unresolved D. The source was CD8+ T cells from cultured PBMCs, collected from culture after CMV antigen stimulation. Written as DNA, the CDR3 is TGCGCCAGCAGCCAAGATTGGACGGAGCAAGAGACCCAGCACTTC. Its translation: CASSQDWTEQETQHF.